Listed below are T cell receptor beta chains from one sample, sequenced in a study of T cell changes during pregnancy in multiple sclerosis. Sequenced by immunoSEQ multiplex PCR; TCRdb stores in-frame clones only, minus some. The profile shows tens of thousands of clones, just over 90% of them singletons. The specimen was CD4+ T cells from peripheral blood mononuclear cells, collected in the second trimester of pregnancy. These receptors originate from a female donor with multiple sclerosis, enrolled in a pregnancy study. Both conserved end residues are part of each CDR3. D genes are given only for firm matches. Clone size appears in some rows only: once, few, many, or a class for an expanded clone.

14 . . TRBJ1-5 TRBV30 CAWSIGGPNQPQHF TGTGCCTGGAGCATAGGGGGTCCCAATCAGCCCCAGCATTTT
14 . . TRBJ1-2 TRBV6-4 CASSDSAGRGGYTF TGTGCCAGCAGTGACTCGGCAGGACGGGGAGGCTACACCTTC
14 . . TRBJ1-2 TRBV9 CASSVNEGTTGYTF TGTGCCAGCAGCGTTAATGAGGGCACCACGGGCTACACCTTC
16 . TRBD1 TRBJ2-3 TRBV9 CASSVGKTGGTDTQYF TGTGCCAGCAGCGTAGGAAAGACAGGGGGAACAGATACGCAGTATTTT
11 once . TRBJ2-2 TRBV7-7 CASQGTGELFF TGTGCCAGTCAGGGTACCGGGGAGCTGTTTTTT
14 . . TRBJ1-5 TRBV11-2 CASSLGQFNQPQHF TGTGCCAGCAGCTTAGGACAGTTCAATCAGCCCCAGCATTTT
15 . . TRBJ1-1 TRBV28 CASSLPVGANTEAFF TGTGCCAGCAGTTTGCCGGTGGGGGCGAACACTGAAGCTTTCTTT
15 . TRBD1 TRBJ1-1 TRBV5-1 CASSLGQGSDTEAFF TGCGCCAGCAGCTTGGGACAGGGGAGCGATACTGAAGCTTTCTTT
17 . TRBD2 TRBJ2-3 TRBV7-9 CASSLVAGATYTDTQYF TGTGCCAGCAGCTTAGTAGCGGGGGCGACTTACACAGATACGCAGTATTTT
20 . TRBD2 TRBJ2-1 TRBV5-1 CASSLEPGRALSSVDNEQFF TGCGCCAGCAGCTTGGAACCCGGGAGGGCCCTCTCCTCGGTGGACAATGAGCAGTTCTTC
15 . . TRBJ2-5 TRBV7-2 CASSLGQAGAGTQYF TGTGCCAGCAGCTTAGGACAGGCCGGGGCGGGGACCCAGTACTTC
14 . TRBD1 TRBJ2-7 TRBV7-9 CASSRAGTEYEQYF TGTGCCAGCAGTCGAGCCGGGACAGAGTACGAGCAGTACTTC
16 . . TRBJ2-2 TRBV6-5 CASSYKGIWYTGELFF TGTGCCAGCAGTTACAAGGGGATCTGGTACACCGGGGAGCTGTTTTTT
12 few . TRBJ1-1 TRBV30 CAWSGGEFQAFF TGTGCCTGGTCGGGGGGCGAGTTCCAGGCTTTCTTT
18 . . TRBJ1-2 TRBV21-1 CASSRPGQGVAAHYGYTF TGTGCCAGCTCGCGACCGGGACAGGGGGTAGCCGCTCACTATGGCTACACCTTC
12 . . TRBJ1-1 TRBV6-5 CASSKQGTEAFF TGTGCCAGCAGTAAACAGGGCACTGAAGCTTTCTTT
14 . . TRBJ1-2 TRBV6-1 CASTETKINYGYTF TGTGCCAGCACCGAGACAAAAATTAACTATGGCTACACCTTC
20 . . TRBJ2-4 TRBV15 CATSRDKRPESRIAKNIQYF TGTGCCACCAGCAGAGATAAGCGGCCGGAGAGTAGAATAGCCAAAAACATTCAGTACTTC
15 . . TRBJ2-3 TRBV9 CASSVTGVETDTQYF TGTGCCAGCAGCGTCACGGGAGTCGAAACAGATACGCAGTATTTT
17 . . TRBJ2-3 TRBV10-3 CAISEGTPQLSTDTQYF TGTGCCATCAGTGAAGGGACTCCCCAACTCAGCACAGATACGCAGTATTTT
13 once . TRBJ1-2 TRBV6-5 CASSVLGLGGLTF TGTGCCAGCAGTGTGCTGGGGCTGGGAGGCCTCACCTTC
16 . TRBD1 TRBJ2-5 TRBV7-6 CASTLGDRERQETQYF TGTGCCAGCACCCTAGGGGACAGGGAACGTCAAGAGACCCAGTACTTC
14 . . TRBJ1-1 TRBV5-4 CASSFGQMNTEAFF TGTGCCAGCAGCTTCGGACAAATGAACACTGAAGCTTTCTTT
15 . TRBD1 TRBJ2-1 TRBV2 CASSLRQGQYNEQFF TGTGCCAGCAGTCTGCGACAGGGGCAATACAATGAGCAGTTCTTC
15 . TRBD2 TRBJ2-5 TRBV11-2 CASSPGLAGVETQYF TGTGCCAGCAGCCCGGGACTAGCGGGAGTAGAGACCCAGTACTTC
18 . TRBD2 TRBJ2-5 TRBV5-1 CASSLGVTSGSWSETQYF TGCGCCAGCAGCTTGGGAGTAACTAGCGGGAGTTGGTCAGAGACCCAGTACTTC
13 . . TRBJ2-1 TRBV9 CASSETQGHEQFF TGTGCCAGCAGCGAAACACAGGGCCATGAGCAGTTCTTC
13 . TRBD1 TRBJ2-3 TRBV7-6 CASSRDREDTQYF TGTGCCAGCAGCCGGGACAGGGAAGATACGCAGTATTTT
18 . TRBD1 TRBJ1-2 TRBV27 CASSLARDSMKGAGGYTF TGTGCCAGCAGTTTAGCGCGGGACAGCATGAAAGGGGCTGGTGGCTACACCTTC
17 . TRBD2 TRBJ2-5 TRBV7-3 CASSPGTSGGTQETQYF TGTGCCAGCAGCCCAGGGACTAGCGGGGGAACACAAGAGACCCAGTACTTC
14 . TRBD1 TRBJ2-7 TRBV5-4 CASRLFGQGHEQYF TGTGCCAGCAGGCTTTTTGGACAGGGCCACGAGCAGTACTTC
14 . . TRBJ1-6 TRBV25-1 CATSENPYNSPLHF TGTGCCACCTCAGAAAATCCCTATAATTCACCCCTCCACTTT
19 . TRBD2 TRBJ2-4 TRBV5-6 CASSLRLGGPSLAKNIQYF TGTGCCAGCAGCTTGAGGTTGGGAGGGCCGAGTTTGGCCAAAAACATTCAGTACTTC
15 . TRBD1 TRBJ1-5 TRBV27 CASSLGTGSNQPQHF TGTGCCAGCAGCCTAGGGACAGGGAGCAATCAGCCCCAGCATTTT
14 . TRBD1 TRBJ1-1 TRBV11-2 CASSPTGVGTEAFF TGTGCCAGCAGCCCGACAGGGGTGGGCACTGAAGCTTTCTTT
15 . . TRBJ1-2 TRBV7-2 CASSSPNPGGYGYTF TGTGCCAGCAGCTCCCCCAATCCGGGCGGGTATGGCTACACCTTC
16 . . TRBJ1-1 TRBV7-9 CASSPQRDRSDTEAFF TGTGCCAGCAGCCCCCAGCGGGATAGGTCCGACACTGAAGCTTTCTTT
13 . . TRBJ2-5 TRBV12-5 CASGLGGGGTQYF TGTGCTAGTGGACTTGGGGGAGGGGGGACCCAGTACTTC
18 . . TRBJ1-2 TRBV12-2 CASPLGTICLPNNYGYTF TGTGCAAGTCCCCTCGGGACAATTTGCCTTCCGAATAACTATGGCTACACCTTC
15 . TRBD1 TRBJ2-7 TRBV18 CASSRSGQVVDEQYF TGTGCCAGCTCAAGATCGGGACAGGTGGTCGACGAGCAGTACTTC
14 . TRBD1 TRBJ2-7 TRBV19 CASSPADRGFEQYF TGTGCCAGTAGCCCCGCGGACAGGGGGTTCGAGCAGTACTTC
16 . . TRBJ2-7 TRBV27 CASSVGGVKSRYEQYF TGTGCCAGCAGCGTAGGGGGTGTGAAATCCCGCTACGAGCAGTACTTC
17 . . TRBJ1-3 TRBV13 CASSPLGELRAGNTIYF TGTGCCAGCAGCCCGCTTGGTGAGCTTCGGGCTGGAAACACCATATATTTT
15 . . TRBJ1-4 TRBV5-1 CASSLLTATNEKLFF TGCGCCAGCAGCTTGCTGACAGCAACTAATGAAAAACTGTTTTTT
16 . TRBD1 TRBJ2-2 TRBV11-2 CASSLGTGGSTGELFF TGTGCCAGCAGCTTAGGGACAGGGGGGAGCACCGGGGAGCTGTTTTTT
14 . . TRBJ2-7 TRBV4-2 CASSQVASSYEQYF TGTGCCAGCAGCCAAGTAGCGAGCTCCTACGAGCAGTACTTC